This T cell receptor beta chain stems from a study of blood T cells in healthy people across ages. Extracted total RNA amounted to at least 5.5 micrograms for each sample. This CDR3 has 19 amino acids. With respect to this clonotype: Antigen: not known.

With a J-beta primer mix and a sample-barcoded 5' primer, a second PCR ran roughly 6 to 11 cycles. TCRdb reprocessed the 5' RACE reads with MiXCR, giving one entry per CDR3 protein. This sample has some 750,000 distinct CDR3 sequences, with 20% to 25% found just once. General study results and limits: A roughly linear age-dependent decrease characterized TCR beta diversity per million T cells.

The source material was blood. The V and J genes are TRBV21-1 and TRBJ2-5; the listed D gene, TRBD1, was not tested against the DNA. TRBV21-1 is a pseudogene. The origin of this receptor is a man in his sixties or seventies in good health. The CDR3 protein is CASSTREKEIGEIGETQYF. The CDR3 DNA sequence: TGTGCCAGCAGCACCCGGGAGAAGGAGATAGGGGAGATCGGAGAGACCCAGTACTTC.